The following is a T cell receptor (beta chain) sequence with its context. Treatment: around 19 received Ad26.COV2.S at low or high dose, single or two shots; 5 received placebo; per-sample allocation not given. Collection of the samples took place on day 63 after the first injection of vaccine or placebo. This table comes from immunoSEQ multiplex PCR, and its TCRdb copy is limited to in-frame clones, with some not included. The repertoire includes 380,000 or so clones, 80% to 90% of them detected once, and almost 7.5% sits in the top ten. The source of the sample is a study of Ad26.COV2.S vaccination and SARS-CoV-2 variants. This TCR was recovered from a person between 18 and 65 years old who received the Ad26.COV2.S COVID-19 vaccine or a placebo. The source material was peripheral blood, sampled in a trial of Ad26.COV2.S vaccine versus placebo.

The CDR3 region has the DNA TGTGCCAGCTCGCCCGCCCTTAGCGGGACTTACTACAATGAGCAGTTCTTC. It specifies CASSPALSGTYYNEQFF. J is TRBJ2-1 and V is TRBV18, with 8 nucleotides matching TRBD2. CDR1 is KGHSH, CDR2 LQKENI, per germline. V shed 6 bases, J shed 3 bases, and the junction held 13 bases outside the gene matches. This CDR3 comprises 17 residues.